The TCR beta chain under discussion was sequenced for a study of regulatory T cells in long-lasting Graves disease. Overall study context: Prior antithyroid drug treatment in newly diagnosed Graves' patients lasted under 3 months. Study-wide points: It was peripheral blood alone, not thyroid tissue, that was studied. More public clonotypes were shared by persistent patients (approximately 3,000) than by new patients (around 990).

To make TCR beta libraries, researchers used iRepertoire HTBI primers and Arm-PCR of CDR3 regions. TCRdb re-called the multiplex PCR reads with MiXCR, one entry per CDR3 protein. The data contain some 490,000 distinct CDR3 sequences, around 12% of them singletons. This clonotype was recorded at least ten times. Antigen unknown. Time point defined: newly diagnosed GD, antithyroid drugs for less than 3 months. Following extraction of RNA from PBMCs, that RNA was used to make the TCR library. There are 14 residues in the CDR3. With 5 bases removed from V and 6 bases from J, the gap between germline ends came to 16 bases. Germline V CDR1 and CDR2: PRHDT, FYEKMQ (reference sequence). Separately, the same data were catalogued under a study of T cells in Graves' hyperthyroidism and ophthalmopathy. That source notes: Ophthalmopathy and stable hyperthyroidism were told apart by a 13 V-J model.

The gene calls are TRBV13 and TRBJ1-1; D not resolved. The material was peripheral blood mononuclear cells (PBMCs), obtained at new diagnosis, from a patient treated with antithyroid drugs. The clonotype comes from a woman in her twenties or thirties with Graves disease. CDR3 bases: TGTGCCAGCAGCCCTCCCCGCATGGATCCTGAAGCTTTCTTT. This codes for CASSPPRMDPEAFF.